What follows are 27 T cell receptor beta chains derived from one specimen sequenced in a study of T cell clonality in common variable immunodeficiency. Assay used: immunoSEQ multiplex PCR; TCRdb lists only in-frame clones, some missing. This sample carries 35,000 to 50,000 clones and no singletons, and 0.6% to 0.8% goes to the top ten. Sequenced material: peripheral blood mononuclear cells. The receptors here all came from a person aged 18 to 70 in good health.

In its sample, this clone was seen a few times. The read is 3 residues too short to cover the CDR3 end, so that end is filled in from the germline J gene. This rearrangement joins TRBV19 to TRBJ1-2; unclear D gene. Per germline, CDR1 LNHDA and CDR2 SQIVND (reference sequence). The CDR3 runs to 14 residues. The CDR3 sequence: CASSISGVYNDYTF. The CDR3 bases that were read are TGTGCCAGTAGTATTAGCGGGGTCTACAATGAC.

This clone was counted many times. Sequencing ends 3 residues short of the CDR3 end; the germline J gene provides the rest. This chain uses TRBV4-2 with TRBJ1-3; D is possibly TRBD1 (5 bases). Germline V gene sequence: CDR1 LGHNA, CDR2 YNFKEQ. The CDR3 extends over 17 amino acids. The germline V and J ends were trimmed by 3 bases and 2 bases, with 17 bases remaining between them. The DNA read from the CDR3 is TGTGCCAGCAGCCAGGTTCAGGGCGGCGTCACTGGAAACACC. Protein product: CASSQVQGGVTGNT. The full-length CDR3 reads as CASSQVQGGVTGNTIYF.

At least ten counts were recorded for this clone. CDR3 bases read: TGCAGTGCTAGAGGAGCGGGGGAGAAAAACATT. Its translation is CSARGAGEKNI. Given in full, the CDR3 is CSARGAGEKNIQYF. The chain combines TRBV20-1 with TRBJ2-4; 8 bases agree with TRBD2. The read ends 3 residues shy of where the CDR3 ends; the end is completed using the germline J gene. The CDR3 contains 14 residues. Looked up from germline, CDR1 is DFQATT and CDR2 is SNEGSKA (reference sequence). The V and J ends lost 1 base and 4 bases, in that order; junction bases with no gene match: 3.

This clone was seen many times. The sequenced fragment ends 3 residues before the CDR3 boundary, so the rest is inferred from the germline J gene. The chain employs TRBV2 and TRBJ1-5; no definite D call. This CDR3 is 17 amino acids long. Germline assignment: CDR1 SNHLY and CDR2 FYNNEI. Between the trimmed V and J ends, which lost 4 bases and 0 bases, there was a span of 16 bases. The CDR3 bases that were read are TGTGCCAGCAGTGGCTCTCTGGGCACGTTTAGCAATCAGCCC. Its translation: CASSGSLGTFSNQP. The entire CDR3 is CASSGSLGTFSNQPQHF.

This clone has at least ten counts. The CDR3 is cut off 3 residues early in the read; its end comes from the germline J gene. The V and J genes are TRBV12-5 and TRBJ2-3; TRBD2 matches 7 bases. Per germline, CDR1 LGHNT and CDR2 FRNRAP. V was pared by 0 bases and J by 2 bases, with 20 bases of the junction left unmatched. The CDR3 loop spans 21 amino acids. The CDR3: CASGLVGRGGLLFSDTDTQYF. CDR3 bases read: TGTGCTAGTGGTTTGGTAGGGCGGGGAGGGCTCCTTTTCTCGGACACAGATACG.

This clone has at least ten counts. CDR3 bases read: TGTGCCAGTAGTATACAGGGAGGAATTCAGCCC. Its translation is CASSIQGGIQP. The entire CDR3 is CASSIQGGIQPQHF. The genes are TRBV19 and TRBJ1-5, with D possibly matching TRBD1 (5 bases). The read ends 3 residues early relative to the CDR3; the germline J gene fills the gap. In germline, CDR1 is LNHDA, CDR2 SQIVND (reference sequence). The CDR3 sequence is 14 residues long. Deletions cut 2 bases from V and 6 bases from J, with 11 bases between.

This clone was observed at least ten times. The read terminates 3 residues ahead of where the CDR3 ends, so the germline J gene completes it. This rearrangement joins TRBV12-3 or TRBV12-4 to TRBJ1-5, with TRBD1 as a possible D gene (5 bases). CDR3 size: 13 residues. V gave up 7 bases and J gave up 4 bases, with 11 bases separating them. Here the CDR3 reads CASTHRGNQPQHF. Partial CDR3 DNA: TGTGCCAGCACCCATCGGGGGAATCAGCCC.

This clone was seen ten or more times. The read comes to an end 3 residues before the CDR3 does, leaving the germline J gene to fill in the end. This chain joins TRBV4-1 and TRBJ2-6; D is perhaps TRBD1 (5 bases). CDR1 is MGHRA and CDR2 is YSYEKL in the germline V gene. Between the trimmed V and J ends, which lost 1 base and 2 bases, there was a span of 9 bases. CDR3 length: 16 residues. Partial CDR3 DNA: TGCGCCAGCAGCCAAGTCTGGGGCCCTGGGGCCAACGTC. Its translation is CASSQVWGPGANV. The entire CDR3 protein is CASSQVWGPGANVLTF.

This clone was counted many times. Read coverage stops 3 residues before the CDR3 terminus; the germline J gene supplies the remainder. The chain is built from TRBV7-8 and TRBJ2-5; D is ambiguous. CDR3 length: 14 residues. Germline loops: CDR1 SGHVS, CDR2 FQNEAQ. Trimming took 2 bases from V and 2 from J, leaving 9 bases between them. The sequenced CDR3 bases are TGTGCCAGCAGCTTATTTCTCGTTCAAGAGACC. It yields the protein CASSLFLVQET. The entire CDR3 protein is CASSLFLVQETQYF. The full variable domain, its missing parts supplied by reference TRBV7-8 and TRBJ2-5, is GAGVSQSPRYKVAKRGQDVALRCDPISGHVSLFWYQQALGQGPEFLTYFQNEAQLDKSGLPSDRFFAERPEGSVSTLKIQRTQQEDSAVYLCASSLFLVQETQYFGPGTRLLVL.

This clone came up many times. Sequencing ends 3 residues short of the CDR3 end; the germline J gene provides the rest. J is TRBJ1-2 and V is TRBV29-1, with D perhaps matching TRBD1 (5 bases). The CDR3 is made up of 16 amino acids. The germline V gene has CDR1 SQVTM and CDR2 ANQGSEA. The V and J ends lost 3 bases and 2 bases respectively, with 19 bases between them. The CDR3 here is CSVEVTVTDLNYGYTF. The part of the CDR3 DNA that was read is TGCAGCGTTGAGGTGACAGTTACCGATTTAAACTATGGC.

The sample holds many counts of this clone. The read falls 3 residues short of the CDR3 end, and the missing part is taken from the germline J gene. This sequence joins TRBV18 and TRBJ2-3, with D perhaps TRBD2 (6 bases). Trimming stripped 3 bases from V and 4 bases from J, with 11 bases between. The germline gives CDR1 KGHSH, CDR2 LQKENI. The length of the CDR3 is 14 residues. The CDR3 here is CASSPPGLSDTQYF. The covered CDR3 bases are TGTGCCAGCTCACCTCCGGGACTGTCAGATACG. The full variable domain, with the rest looked up from reference TRBV18 and TRBJ2-3, is NAGVMQNPRHLVRRRGQEARLRCSPMKGHSHVYWYRQLPEEGLKFMVYLQKENIIDESGMPKERFSAEFPKEGPSILRIQQVVRGDSAAYFCASSPPGLSDTQYFGPGTRLTVL.

This clone has at least ten counts. The read stops 3 residues short of the end of the CDR3; the missing end is completed from the germline J gene. This chain uses TRBV2 with TRBJ1-1; 8 bases align to TRBD1. Germline-derived CDR1 and CDR2 are SNHLY and FYNNEI. The V gene end was trimmed by 7 bases and the J gene end by 1 base; junction bases not matched to a gene: 14. The CDR3 is 17 amino acids. This chain's CDR3 is CASKGGVRDRRNTEAFF. CDR3 bases read: TGTGCCAGCAAAGGGGGGGTAAGGGACAGGAGGAACACTGAA.

This clone has ten or more counts. The read is 3 residues too short to cover the CDR3 end, so that end is filled in from the germline J gene. This chain connects TRBV7-6 to TRBJ2-3, with TRBD2 matching 10 bases. Germline CDR1 reads SGHVS; CDR2 reads FNYEAQ. The CDR3 runs to 16 residues. V lost 1 base and J lost 1; bases outside the gene matches: 2. The CDR3 protein is CASSLGTSGGTDTQYF. The part of the CDR3 DNA that was read is TGTGCCAGCAGCTTAGGTACTAGCGGGGGCACAGATACG.

This clone counts as medium-sized. The sequenced fragment ends 3 residues before the CDR3 boundary, so the rest is inferred from the germline J gene. Distinct nucleotide sequences in the sample also encode this CDR3. The V gene is TRBV6-1, the J gene TRBJ2-1, with 11 bases lining up with TRBD1. The CDR3 has 14 residues. Germline values: CDR1 MNHNS, CDR2 SASEGT. The V segment lost 3 bases and the J segment 8 bases; nucleotides outside the gene matches: 3. CDR3 DNA, as far as it was read: TGTGCCAGCAGTGATGGACAGGGGGCCGATGAG. As protein: CASSDGQGADE. The whole CDR3 protein is CASSDGQGADEQFF.

This clone was picked up many times. The CDR3 region is CASSIGVAGERQPQHF. CDR3 DNA (partial): TGTGCCAGTAGTATTGGGGTTGCCGGGGAACGTCAGCCC. This chain links TRBV19 with TRBJ1-5; no clear D gene. Coverage ceases 3 residues before the CDR3 finishes, and the germline J gene fills in the end. Germline V gives CDR1 LNHDA, CDR2 SQIVND (reference sequence). V lost 3 bases and J 6 bases, leaving 18 bases between the germline ends. This CDR3 has 16 residues. The whole variable domain, remainder taken from reference TRBV19 and TRBJ1-5, is DGGITQSPKYLFRKEGQNVTLSCEQNLNHDAMYWYRQDPGQGLRLIYYSQIVNDFQKGDIAEGYSVSREKKESFPLTVTSAQKNPTAFYLCASSIGVAGERQPQHFGDGTRLSIL.

At least ten counts were recorded for this clone. The DNA ends 3 residues before the CDR3 does, and the rest of the CDR3 is filled in from the germline J gene. V gene TRBV29-1 combines with J gene TRBJ1-1; D gene ambiguous. CDR1 is SQVTM and CDR2 is ANQGSEA in the germline V gene. The CDR3 consists of 12 residues. V lost 7 bases to trimming and J lost 5 bases, with 14 bases between them. The chain's CDR3 is CSAAYRGTEAFF. CDR3 bases read: TGCAGCGCCGCTTATCGGGGTACTGAA.

In its sample, this clone was seen many times. With the read ending 3 residues before the CDR3 end, the germline J gene is used to fill in that end. J is TRBJ2-2 and V is TRBV29-1; TRBD1 agrees at 11 bases. This CDR3 contains 13 residues. CDR1 and CDR2 from the germline V gene are SQVTM and ANQGSEA. J was trimmed by 5 bases and V by 7 bases; bases with no gene match: 3. CDR3 amino acids: CSGGQGVTGELFF. The CDR3 DNA, read in part, is TGCAGCGGGGGACAGGGGGTAACCGGGGAG.

This clone was seen ten or more times. The read comes to an end 3 residues before the CDR3 does, leaving the germline J gene to fill in the end. The chain links TRBV30 to TRBJ2-7; 7 bases agree with TRBD2. CDR1 is GTSNPN, CDR2 SVGIG, per germline (reference sequence). CDR3 length: 14 residues. The V segment lost 4 bases and the J segment 4 bases; nucleotides outside the gene matches: 10. The CDR3 loop reads CAWTLGSGQYEQYF. The sequenced part of the CDR3 DNA is TGTGCCTGGACCCTGGGTAGCGGGCAGTACGAG.

This clone was picked up many times. Read sequence stops 3 residues before the CDR3 end, and the germline J gene provides the missing end. The gene calls are TRBV28 and TRBJ2-1, with TRBD2 matching over 8 bases. V lost 3 bases and J lost 8; bases outside the gene matches: 12. The CDR3 runs to 16 residues. Germline loops: CDR1 MDHEN, CDR2 SYDVKM. The DNA read from the CDR3 is TGTGCCAGCAGTTTTAGCAGCGGGAGAGCGAGCGATGAG. As protein: CASSFSSGRASDE. The entire CDR3 reads CASSFSSGRASDEQFF. The full variable domain, in which reference TRBV28 and TRBJ2-1 provide the parts outside the CDR3, is DVKVTQSSRYLVKRTGEKVFLECVQDMDHENMFWYRQDPGLGLRLIYFSYDVKMKEKGDIPEGYSVSREKKERFSLILESASTNQTSMYLCASSFSSGRASDEQFFGPGTRLTVL.

The sample holds many counts of this clone. The CDR3 end falls 3 residues outside the read, so it is completed with the germline J gene. The chain links TRBV7-8 to TRBJ1-2, with D possibly TRBD1 on 6 matching bases. There are 16 residues in the CDR3. V lost 6 bases to trimming and J lost 2 bases, with 19 bases between them. Per the germline V gene, CDR1 is SGHVS and CDR2 is FQNEAQ. CDR3 residues: CASRKTRGQGNYGYTF. CDR3 bases read: TGTGCCAGCAGAAAAACCCGGGGTCAGGGGAACTATGGC.

This clone was picked up many times. The read ends 3 residues before the CDR3 terminus; that terminus is restored from the germline J gene. The chain recombines TRBV4-1 with TRBJ1-1; 9 nucleotides match TRBD1. The CDR3 contains 17 residues. Per the germline V gene, CDR1 is MGHRA and CDR2 is YSYEKL. V dropped 0 bases and J dropped 4; count of bases not matched to a gene: 9. The sequenced CDR3 bases are TGCGCCAGCAGCCAAGAACCTACAGGGGGCGCCGGCACTGAA. As protein: CASSQEPTGGAGTE. Given in full, the CDR3 is CASSQEPTGGAGTEAFF.

This clone was picked up many times. The CDR3 end falls 3 residues outside the read, so it is completed with the germline J gene. This rearrangement joins TRBV11-2 to TRBJ2-2; a weak D match, TRBD1 (6 bases). V was pared by 4 bases and J by 4 bases, with 10 bases between. The CDR3 runs 14 residues. The V gene's germline CDR1 is SGHAT and CDR2 FQNNGV. CDR3 residues: CASSYRQATGELFF. CDR3 DNA (partial): TGTGCCAGCAGCTACCGACAGGCCACCGGGGAG.

This clone was recorded at least ten times. Read coverage stops 3 residues before the CDR3 terminus; the germline J gene supplies the remainder. V and J are TRBV20-1 and TRBJ1-5; D perhaps matches TRBD1 (6 bases). Between the trimmed V and J ends, which lost 5 bases and 6 bases, there was a span of 17 bases. Germline V gives CDR1 DFQATT, CDR2 SNEGSKA (reference sequence). The CDR3 runs to 14 residues. Partial CDR3 DNA: TGCAGTGCTTCGTCTTTACAGGGAAGTCAGCCC. Translated: CSASSLQGSQP. The whole CDR3 sequence reads CSASSLQGSQPQHF.

The table lists this clone with many counts. Read data end 3 residues before the CDR3 end; the end is taken from the germline J gene. J is TRBJ1-2 and V is TRBV4-1; no clear D gene. The V gene's germline CDR1 is MGHRA and CDR2 YSYEKL. This CDR3 has 15 amino acids. The V and J ends lost 0 bases and 4 bases respectively, with 12 bases between them. The CDR3 protein is CASSQDLVYSYGYTF. Partial CDR3 DNA: TGCGCCAGCAGCCAAGATCTTGTATATAGCTATGGC.

This clone was counted many times. From the germline J gene comes the end of the CDR3, since the read stops 3 residues before it. The chain links TRBV10-1 to TRBJ2-5, with 10 bases identical to TRBD2. The CDR3 is 17 amino acids. The germline CDR1 and CDR2 sequences are WNHNN and SYGVQD (reference sequence). The trim removed 4 bases at V and 7 bases at J, leaving 15 bases unmatched. CDR3 loop: CASSGVAGGGQLGTQYF. Incomplete CDR3 DNA: TGCGCCAGCAGTGGGGTAGCGGGAGGAGGCCAACTGGGGACC.

The sequenced CDR3 bases are TGTGCCAGCCGATGGGACAGGGGCGCTATCGGTGACACTGAA. Protein product: CASRWDRGAIGDTE. The complete CDR3 reads CASRWDRGAIGDTEAFF. V and J are TRBV18 and TRBJ1-1, with 10 positions matching TRBD1. Read sequence stops 3 residues before the CDR3 end, and the germline J gene provides the missing end. Trimming at V came to 8 bases and at J to 3 bases, leaving 15 bases not matched to a gene. The CDR3 runs 17 residues. Germline V gene data show CDR1 as KGHSH and CDR2 as LQKENI. The full variable domain, rest sourced from reference TRBV18 and TRBJ1-1, is NAGVMQNPRHLVRRRGQEARLRCSPMKGHSHVYWYRQLPEEGLKFMVYLQKENIIDESGMPKERFSAEFPKEGPSILRIQQVVRGDSAAYFCASRWDRGAIGDTEAFFGQGTRLTVV.

This clone has more than one count but fewer than ten. A read error is likely here: a far larger clone is one base away. Read coverage stops 3 residues before the CDR3 terminus; the germline J gene supplies the remainder. Other DNA sequences in this specimen translate into the identical CDR3. The chain couples TRBV5-1 to TRBJ2-1; D is possibly TRBD2 (6 bases). V shed 2 bases and J shed 0 bases, with 15 bases lying between them. Germline CDR1 and CDR2: SGHRS and YFSETQ. This CDR3 has 17 residues. The CDR3 spells CASSFPSGPSSYNEQFF. The part of the CDR3 DNA that was read is TGCGCCAGCAGCTTCCCGAGCGGGCCGAGCTCCTACAATGAG.